This T cell receptor (beta chain) was captured in a study of vaccination and CD4 T cells after COVID-19 (dated by TCRdb to between 2021 and 2024). At the level of the whole study: SARS-CoV-2 positivity had been established in the convalescent patients by nasal swab PCR, and mild disease was recorded in roughly 10 of these patients and severe disease in one. The time from the second vaccine dose to post-vaccine blood sampling had a median of 72 days and ranged from about 14 to 250 days. For stimulating the cultures, overlapping spike peptide pools were used, derived from SARS-CoV-2 as well as from the common cold coronaviruses HCoV-NL63, HCoV-OC43 and HCoV-229E. Post-COVID blood samples were collected from convalescent patients a median of around 96 days after diagnosis, with a range of roughly 30 to 161 days. The convalescent cohort included six males and four females, with two Hispanic individuals, seven Caucasians, two Asians and one multiracial person. As controls, cultures received a CEFX viral epitope pool (the positive control), an HIV-1 Nef peptide pool (the negative control), or no peptide at all. In fewer than 12 COVID-19 convalescent patients and a few infection-naive healthy vaccine recipients, researchers compared the spike-specific CD4+ TCR repertoire from before mRNA vaccination with the repertoire from after. Two doses of either the Pfizer-BioNTech BNT162b2 vaccine (n=8) or the Moderna mRNA-1273 vaccine (n=2) were administered to participants. Overall study outcomes, separate from this receptor: In convalescent patients, a median roughly 83% of post-vaccine SARS-CoV-2-reactive clones were detected only after vaccination, and vaccine-specific priming was suggested by this finding. In convalescent patients, nearly all vaccine-specific clones (304 of 307) were found to be mono-reactive for SARS-CoV-2 spike rather than cross-reactive with common cold coronaviruses. Only a relatively small number of convalescent patients were included in the study, and early timepoints following natural infection were not analyzed. The median count of SARS-CoV-2-reactive clonotypes went up from under 25 after infection to 30 to 40 after vaccination, although the change was not significant.

The treatment or condition label corresponds to: roughly ten-day PBMC culture with coronavirus spike peptide pools or control peptides (ViraFEST assay). To expand antigen-specific T cells with peptide pools and then pick out the expanded clonotypes through TCR sequencing, the study relied on the ViraFEST assay. Positive SARS-CoV-2 PCR tests in the convalescent patients dated from March to December 2020, before Alpha, Beta and Delta variants emerged in the United States. Roughly 2.1 million PBMCs per well were cultured in IMDM with roughly 5% human AB serum and about 9.7 IU/ml IL-2, plus 10 ug/ml peptide pools. On days 3 and 7, half of the culture medium was replaced with fresh IL-2-containing medium. CD4+ T cells were isolated after around 11 days of culture through negative selection using the EasySep CD4+ T cell isolation kit. Ficoll-Paque Plus gradient centrifugation was used to isolate PBMCs from whole blood, and the isolated PBMCs were then either used fresh or cryopreserved at -140C. Triplicate wells were generally used for each culture condition.

On this clonotype itself: Its target antigen remains unknown. No much larger clone is present one base from it, and per-base qualities are unavailable.

As encoded in the germline V gene (reference sequence), CDR1 is SEHNR while CDR2 is FQNEAQ. The V and J ends are trimmed by 2 bases and 6 bases, leaving 14 bases between them. From the cysteine through the phenylalanine, the CDR3 covers 14 amino acids. The kept DNA is CDR3 alone, 42 bases in frame from the first base. Library generation was performed with PCR. TCR sequencing of DNA from cultured CD4+ T cells used the Oncomine TCR Beta short-read assay at the Johns Hopkins FTIC core. The QIAamp micro DNA kit was used to extract genomic DNA from the cultured CD4+ T cells. Oncomine TCR Beta libraries made from cultured CD4+ T cells were pooled using unique dual indexes and sequenced on an Illumina iSeq 100. Concerning the study's data processing: Non-productive sequences were removed, and CDR3s not starting with C, not ending with F or W, or shorter than 7 amino acids were discarded. The MANAFEST web application was used to identify antigen-specific clonotypes by comparing peptide-stimulated wells against reference wells and other culture wells. To be called positive, a clone needed an FDR below 0.05, an odds ratio above 5, and a productive frequency above 0.1% in at least two of three replicate wells. A clonotype was classed as cross-reactive if the clonotype showed significant expansion both in SARS-CoV-2 spike wells and in at least one common cold coronavirus spike condition. Similarity between CDR3 sequences was evaluated in R version 3.6.1 using Levenshtein distances (stringdist) and unrooted phylogenetic trees (ape). TCRdb trimmed the raw reads at Q25, called clones with MiXCR and kept productive beta chains. CDR3 protein duplicates are merged, each entry listing the most common genes and DNA. What appears here as the V and J calls and clone size reflects TCRdb's work, not the paper's. The sample table contains roughly 12,000 distinct CDR3 sequences; only one count was recorded for approximately 46% of them. 15% of the sample is in the top ten clones.

Sequenced sample: CD4+ T cells from blood, cultured in vitro. This TCR came from a human donor who had recovered from COVID-19. The sequence joins TRBV7-9 to TRBJ2-7, with no D gene named confidently. The CDR3 protein: CASSLNSGSPEQYF. The DNA reads TGTGCCAGCAGCTTAAACTCAGGTTCACCCGAGCAGTACTTC.